This T cell receptor (beta chain) was found in a study of CD8 T cells in ankylosing spondylitis. TCRdb called the 5' RACE reads again in MiXCR, with one record for every CDR3 protein. The table records 300,000 to 400,000 distinct CDR3 sequences, 11% of them present only once. Findings of the study overall: A number of the motif variants had already been described in reactive arthritis synovial fluid and blood.

This CDR3 contains 14 residues. V dropped 4 bases and J dropped 4 bases, with 11 bases sitting between them. Germline V gives CDR1 MDHEN, CDR2 SYDVKM. The table lists this clonotype with many counts. What it binds is unknown. The V gene is TRBV28, the J gene TRBJ2-1, with D perhaps TRBD2 (6 bases). Sequencing was done on a sample of blood, either unsorted or a sorted T cell fraction (not recorded which). The TCR sequence derives from a female donor with ankylosing spondylitis or in good health (not recorded which). DNA of the CDR3: TGTGCCAGCAGTTCCTGGGGGGAATACAATGAGCAGTTCTTC. This codes for CASSSWGEYNEQFF.